This is a list of T cell receptor beta chains from one sample in a study of post-analysis software for immune sequencing data. MiXCR was run by TCRdb on the PCR reads, yielding one entry per CDR3 protein. The sample records almost 700,000 distinct CDR3 sequences, around 60% being singletons. The sample taken for sequencing was blood. The receptor source for this set is a girl aged 2 to 10 with multiple sclerosis. Both conserved end residues are part of each CDR3. A D gene is named only where the DNA matches it firmly. Clone size is not always given. Where it is, it says once, few, many or a class for expanded clones.

v_call: TRBV12-3/TRBV12-4; clone_size: .; d_call: .; j_call: TRBJ2-1; cdr3_aa: CASSPSKFSYNEQFF; cdr3_nt: TGTGCCAGCAGTCCAAGCAAATTCTCCTACAATGAGCAGTTCTTC
v_call: TRBV20-1; clone_size: .; d_call: .; j_call: TRBJ2-5; cdr3_aa: CSARRGDVRETQYF; cdr3_nt: TGCAGTGCTAGAAGGGGGGACGTGAGGGAGACCCAGTACTTC
v_call: TRBV20-1; clone_size: few; d_call: TRBD2; j_call: TRBJ2-3; cdr3_aa: CSALGLPRTDTQYF; cdr3_nt: TGCAGTGCCCTGGGACTACCACGCACAGATACGCAGTATTTT
v_call: TRBV20-1; clone_size: .; d_call: .; j_call: TRBJ2-1; cdr3_aa: CSATGPGHYNEQFF; cdr3_nt: TGCAGTGCTACCGGCCCGGGGCACTACAATGAGCAGTTCTTC
v_call: TRBV5-1; clone_size: .; d_call: TRBD2; j_call: TRBJ2-1; cdr3_aa: CASSWIAGGMGNEQFF; cdr3_nt: TGCGCCAGCAGCTGGATAGCGGGAGGGATGGGCAATGAGCAGTTCTTC
v_call: TRBV27; clone_size: few; d_call: .; j_call: TRBJ2-1; cdr3_aa: CASTGPAGNEQFF; cdr3_nt: TGTGCCAGCACGGGGCCCGCGGGGAATGAGCAGTTCTTC
v_call: TRBV10-3; clone_size: few; d_call: TRBD1; j_call: TRBJ2-5; cdr3_aa: CAIRRDREQTQYF; cdr3_nt: TGTGCCATCAGAAGGGACAGGGAACAGACCCAGTACTTC
v_call: TRBV29-1; clone_size: .; d_call: .; j_call: TRBJ2-1; cdr3_aa: CSVEDGGSYNEQFF; cdr3_nt: TGCAGCGTTGAAGACGGCGGGTCTTACAATGAGCAGTTCTTC
v_call: TRBV7-3; clone_size: .; d_call: .; j_call: TRBJ1-1; cdr3_aa: CASSLTGSEAFF; cdr3_nt: TGTGCCAGCAGCTTAACAGGGTCTGAAGCTTTCTTT
v_call: TRBV12-3/TRBV12-4; clone_size: few; d_call: TRBD1; j_call: TRBJ1-1; cdr3_aa: CASGTGGTEAFF; cdr3_nt: TGTGCCTCCGGGACAGGGGGCACTGAAGCTTTCTTT
v_call: TRBV7-3; clone_size: once; d_call: .; j_call: TRBJ2-3; cdr3_aa: CASSLSPAINTNTQYF; cdr3_nt: TGTGCCAGCAGCTTGTCCCCCGCCATCAATACTAATACGCAGTATTTT
v_call: TRBV7-8; clone_size: .; d_call: .; j_call: TRBJ1-1; cdr3_aa: CASGEARYGTEAFF; cdr3_nt: TGTGCCAGCGGCGAAGCAAGGTATGGGACTGAAGCTTTCTTT
v_call: TRBV30; clone_size: .; d_call: TRBD2; j_call: TRBJ2-3; cdr3_aa: CAWSQGLASTDTQYF; cdr3_nt: TGTGCCTGGAGTCAGGGACTAGCGAGCACAGATACGCAGTATTTT
v_call: TRBV10-3; clone_size: .; d_call: .; j_call: TRBJ2-7; cdr3_aa: CAISDAGSEQYF; cdr3_nt: TGTGCCATCAGTGATGCGGGGTCCGAGCAGTACTTC
v_call: TRBV20-1; clone_size: .; d_call: .; j_call: TRBJ2-6; cdr3_aa: CSARDVLSGANVLTF; cdr3_nt: TGCAGTGCTAGAGATGTCCTCTCTGGGGCCAACGTCCTGACTTTC
v_call: TRBV7-7; clone_size: .; d_call: TRBD1; j_call: TRBJ2-1; cdr3_aa: CASSEALTGINEQFF; cdr3_nt: TGTGCCAGCAGCGAAGCCTTGACAGGGATCAATGAGCAGTTCTTC
v_call: TRBV5-1; clone_size: .; d_call: .; j_call: TRBJ1-2; cdr3_aa: CASSIDSGYSYGYTF; cdr3_nt: TGCGCCAGCAGCATAGACTCGGGTTACAGCTATGGCTACACCTTC
v_call: TRBV5-1; clone_size: .; d_call: .; j_call: TRBJ2-3; cdr3_aa: CASSLPASYTDTQYF; cdr3_nt: TGCGCCAGCAGCTTGCCGGCAAGCTACACAGATACGCAGTATTTT
v_call: TRBV5-1; clone_size: many; d_call: TRBD2; j_call: TRBJ2-5; cdr3_aa: CASSLAGAETQYF; cdr3_nt: TGTGCCAGCAGCTTAGCGGGAGCCGAGACCCAGTACTTC
v_call: TRBV12-3/TRBV12-4; clone_size: .; d_call: .; j_call: TRBJ1-2; cdr3_aa: CASSLPRADGYTF; cdr3_nt: TGTGCCAGCAGCTTACCTCGGGCTGATGGCTACACCTTC
v_call: TRBV29-1; clone_size: .; d_call: .; j_call: TRBJ2-7; cdr3_aa: CSVGGGYTYEQYF; cdr3_nt: TGCAGCGTTGGGGGCGGCTACACCTACGAGCAGTACTTC
v_call: TRBV7-2; clone_size: .; d_call: .; j_call: TRBJ2-1; cdr3_aa: CASSLRDFYNEQFF; cdr3_nt: TGTGCCAGCAGCTTAAGGGACTTCTACAATGAGCAGTTCTTC
v_call: TRBV12-3/TRBV12-4; clone_size: .; d_call: .; j_call: TRBJ1-2; cdr3_aa: CASSRTGGTYGYTF; cdr3_nt: TGTGCCAGCAGTAGGACGGGTGGCACCTATGGCTACACCTTC
v_call: TRBV6-5; clone_size: .; d_call: TRBD1; j_call: TRBJ1-2; cdr3_aa: CASSFELGTANYGYTF; cdr3_nt: TGTGCCAGCAGTTTTGAATTAGGGACAGCTAACTATGGCTACACCTTC
v_call: TRBV5-1; clone_size: few; d_call: .; j_call: TRBJ2-5; cdr3_aa: CASSLAEQQETQYF; cdr3_nt: TGCGCCAGCAGCTTGGCAGAACAGCAAGAGACCCAGTACTTC
v_call: TRBV7-2; clone_size: .; d_call: .; j_call: TRBJ1-5; cdr3_aa: CASSLRTTPYSNQPQHF; cdr3_nt: TGTGCCAGCAGCTTAAGGACAACACCATATAGCAATCAGCCCCAGCATTTT
v_call: TRBV20-1; clone_size: .; d_call: .; j_call: TRBJ1-2; cdr3_aa: CSAGATNLGYTF; cdr3_nt: TGCAGTGCTGGGGCCACGAACCTTGGCTACACCTTC
v_call: TRBV7-7; clone_size: few; d_call: .; j_call: TRBJ1-1; cdr3_aa: CASSQTPNGEAFF; cdr3_nt: TGTGCCAGCAGCCAAACCCCGAATGGTGAAGCTTTCTTT
v_call: TRBV12-3/TRBV12-4; clone_size: .; d_call: TRBD1; j_call: TRBJ1-1; cdr3_aa: CASSFGQGGTEAFF; cdr3_nt: TGTGCCAGCAGTTTTGGGCAGGGGGGGACTGAAGCTTTCTTT